The 21 T cell receptor beta chains listed next were all sequenced from one sample in a study of blood T cell repertoires in COVID-19. Clones were read by immunoSEQ multiplex PCR, and TCRdb kept only the in-frame ones, dropping some. The table records roughly 100,000 clones, approximately 88% of them present only once. The specimen was peripheral blood. Receptor source: a human donor in a cohort sampled during active COVID-19.

About this clone itself: The same CDR3 can be traced to other DNA sequences in this sample. This rearrangement joins TRBV3-1 (or the pseudogene TRBV3-2) to TRBJ2-2; D is unresolved. V dropped 4 bases and J dropped 4 bases, with 7 bases sitting between them. This CDR3 spans 13 amino acids. Germline CDR1 and CDR2: LGHDT and YNNKEL (reference sequence). This CDR3 is CASSPRGTGELFF. Here the CDR3 DNA reads TGTGCCAGCAGCCCCCGCGGCACCGGGGAGCTGTTTTTT.

The chain joins TRBV7-2 to TRBJ2-7; 9 nucleotides match TRBD2. CDR3 length: 15 amino acids. Trimming at V came to 5 bases and at J to 2 bases, leaving 7 bases not matched to a gene. CDR1 is SGHTA and CDR2 is FQGNSA in the germline V gene. For the CDR3, the DNA is TGTGCCAGCAGCCAACTGGCGGGGGGGCCCTACGAGCAGTACTTC. Its protein is CASSQLAGGPYEQYF.

The J gene is TRBJ1-6, the V gene TRBV2, with D possibly TRBD1 on 5 matching bases. There are 15 residues in the CDR3. Per the germline V gene, CDR1 is SNHLY and CDR2 is FYNNEI. V shed 2 bases and J shed 8 bases, with 13 bases lying between them. The CDR3 here is CASSEHDREYSPLHF. CDR3 nucleotides: TGTGCCAGCAGTGAACACGACAGAGAATATTCACCCCTCCACTTT.

V gene TRBV16 combines with J gene TRBJ1-1; D gene uncertain. This CDR3 is built from 13 residues. The germline V and J ends were trimmed by 3 bases and 2 bases, with 7 bases remaining between them. Looked up from germline, CDR1 is KGHSY and CDR2 is FQNENV. CDR3 nucleotides: TGTGCCAGCAGCCATGTGGCAAACACTGAAGCTTTCTTT. The encoded protein is CASSHVANTEAFF.

The CDR3 loop reads CASRAGTSGYEQYF. CDR3 nucleotide sequence: TGCGCCAGCAGGGCCGGGACTAGTGGGTACGAGCAGTACTTC. The gene calls are TRBV10-2 and TRBJ2-7, with TRBD2 identical over 8 bases. CDR1 is WSHSY, CDR2 SAAADI, per germline. The CDR3 contains 14 residues. Trimming cost V 6 bases and J 4 bases; bases outside gene matches: 8.

The rearrangement uses TRBV18 and TRBJ1-6, with a possible D match to TRBD1 (5 bases). Germline CDR1 and CDR2: KGHSH and LQKENI. With 6 bases removed from V and 10 bases from J, the gap between germline ends came to 22 bases. The CDR3 runs 16 residues. The CDR3 DNA follows: TGTGCCAGCTCGCGACCGGGCGGGGCCTTTGACTCACCCCTCCACTTT. It encodes CASSRPGGAFDSPLHF.

This clone was counted a single time. The chain carries TRBV7-9 and TRBJ2-4, with D tentatively TRBD1 (6 bases). Germline V lookup: CDR1 SEHNR, CDR2 FQNEAQ (reference sequence). The ends were cut back, 4 bases at V and 3 bases at J, with 13 bases in the middle. The length of the CDR3 is 15 residues. The CDR3 nucleotides read TGTGCCAGCAGCTCCGAACAGGGAAGCAAAAACATTCAGTACTTC. Translation gives CASSSEQGSKNIQYF.

CDR3 nucleotide sequence: TGTGCCAGCAGCGGAACCGACAGGGGGGAGACGCAGTATTTT. This gives the protein CASSGTDRGETQYF. This chain joins TRBV5-6 and TRBJ2-3, with TRBD1 identical over 9 bases. This CDR3 has 14 amino acids. The V gene end was trimmed by 4 bases and the J gene end by 9 bases; junction bases not matched to a gene: 9. The V gene's germline CDR1 is SGHDT and CDR2 YYEEEE.

The J gene is TRBJ2-5, the V gene TRBV5-1; tentative D call: TRBD1 (5 bases). The length of the CDR3 is 14 residues. Per germline, CDR1 SGHRS and CDR2 YFSETQ. Trimming removed 0 bases from V and 2 bases from J, with 8 bases in between. The DNA for the CDR3 is TGCGCCAGCAGCTTGGCGACAGATCAAGAGACCCAGTACTTC. Its protein product is CASSLATDQETQYF.

The chain is built from TRBV21-1 and TRBJ2-7; the DNA was not compared with TRBD2, the D call given in the table. TRBV21-1 is listed as a pseudogene. The CDR3 contains 16 residues. Written as DNA, the CDR3 is TGTGCCAGCAGCAATCCCGCGGGACTAGCGTGCTACGAGCAGTACTTC. Protein sequence: CASSNPAGLACYEQYF.

This clone has a single count. The V call is TRBV28, the J call TRBJ2-5; 8 nucleotides match TRBD2. V trimming: 6 bases; J trimming: 5 bases; junction bases outside the gene matches: 14. The germline gives CDR1 MDHEN, CDR2 SYDVKM. The CDR3 covers 16 residues. CDR3 amino acids: CASRTTGTRGRETQYF. The CDR3, as DNA: TGTGCCAGCAGGACAACCGGGACTAGGGGTCGGGAGACCCAGTACTTC.

DNA for the CDR3: TGCGCCAGCAGCCAAGAGGCGGGGTTGAACACTGAAGCTTTCTTT. Amino acid sequence: CASSQEAGLNTEAFF. The V call is TRBV4-3, the J call TRBJ1-1, with unresolved D. Germline V gives CDR1 LGHNA, CDR2 YSLEER. The V and J ends lost 0 bases and 0 bases respectively, with 8 bases between them. The CDR3 consists of 15 residues.

The J gene is TRBJ1-2, the V gene TRBV11-2; 7 bases line up with TRBD1. The CDR3 contains 17 residues. The V gene end was trimmed by 5 bases and the J gene end by 0 bases; junction bases not matched to a gene: 12. The germline V gene has CDR1 SGHAT and CDR2 FQNNGV. The CDR3 DNA follows: TGTGCCAGCAGCCCCTGGGGACAGAAGTTAGCTAACTATGGCTACACCTTC. Translated: CASSPWGQKLANYGYTF.

In this sample, this clone turned up a few times. The chain recombines TRBV5-4 with TRBJ2-2; D possibly corresponds to TRBD1 (5 bases). The CDR3 is made up of 14 amino acids. Germline CDR1 is SGHNT and CDR2 is YYREEE (reference sequence). V gave up 5 bases and J gave up 2 bases, with 10 bases separating them. The CDR3 DNA sequence: TGTGCCAGCAGGGGGCAGGCTAACACCGGGGAGCTGTTTTTT. Protein sequence: CASRGQANTGELFF. The full variable domain, completed using reference TRBV5-4 and TRBJ2-2, is ETGVTQSPTHLIKTRGQQVTLRCSSQSGHNTVSWYQQALGQGPQFIFQYYREEENGRGNFPPRFSGLQFPNYSSELNVNALELDDSALYLCASRGQANTGELFFGEGSRLTVL.

The chain combines TRBV7-2 with TRBJ2-3, with D uncertain. Trimming removed 5 bases at V and 3 bases at J, with 12 bases between. The CDR3 runs 14 residues. Per the germline V gene, CDR1 is SGHTA and CDR2 is FQGNSA. CDR3 nucleotide sequence: TGTGCCAGCAGCCTCCAACAGAGAACAGATACGCAGTATTTT. It translates to CASSLQQRTDTQYF. Looking up the rest from reference TRBV7-2 and TRBJ2-3 gives the full variable domain: GAGVSQSPSNKVTEKGKDVELRCDPISGHTALYWYRQSLGQGLEFLIYFQGNSAPDKSGLPSDRFSAERTGGSVSTLTIQRTQQEDSAVYLCASSLQQRTDTQYFGPGTRLTVL.

The V call is TRBV7-2, the J call TRBJ2-5; D call uncertain. The CDR3 contains 14 residues. V was cut by 5 bases and J by 0 bases, with 10 bases left in between. Germline V CDR1 and CDR2: SGHTA, FQGNSA. The CDR3 nucleotides are TGTGCCAGCAGCCCTCGACACCACCAAGAGACCCAGTACTTC. Translated, it gives CASSPRHHQETQYF.

V is TRBV19 and J is TRBJ1-1; D uncertain. The V end lost 7 bases, the J end lost 3 bases, and 6 bases lay between the germline ends. The length of the CDR3 is 11 residues. Germline CDR1 is LNHDA and CDR2 is SQIVND (reference sequence). CDR3 loop: CASILDTEAFF. CDR3 sequence (DNA): TGTGCCAGTATTTTAGACACTGAAGCTTTCTTT.

The chain couples TRBV18 to TRBJ2-7, with 8 bases matching TRBD1. CDR1 and CDR2 (germline): KGHSH, LQKENI. V lost 5 bases and J lost 3; bases outside the gene matches: 3. The CDR3 has 13 residues. CDR3 sequence reads: CASSSTGGYEQYF. CDR3 DNA: TGTGCCAGCTCATCCACAGGGGGCTACGAGCAGTACTTC.

The chain employs TRBV4-2 and TRBJ1-2; D gene uncertain. Germline V gene lookup returns CDR1 LGHNA and CDR2 YNFKEQ. Trimming took off 6 bases at V and 4 bases at J, with 12 bases between the two ends. The CDR3 runs 13 residues. The CDR3: CASRTPEFYGYTF. CDR3 coding DNA: TGTGCCAGCAGGACACCCGAGTTCTATGGCTACACCTTC.

The DNA for the CDR3 is TGTGCCAGTAGTAGCAGCGGGGGCTCTGGAAACACCATATATTTT. Translation: CASSSSGGSGNTIYF. This chain connects TRBV19 to TRBJ1-3; D perhaps matches TRBD1 (5 bases). Trimming removed 4 bases from V and 0 bases from J, with 10 bases in between. Germline assignment: CDR1 LNHDA and CDR2 SQIVND (reference sequence). The CDR3 is made up of 15 amino acids. Using reference TRBV19 and TRBJ1-3 for the parts outside the CDR3, the full variable domain is DGGITQSPKYLFRKEGQNVTLSCEQNLNHDAMYWYRQDPGQGLRLIYYSQIVNDFQKGDIAEGYSVSREKKESFPLTVTSAQKNPTAFYLCASSSSGGSGNTIYFGEGSWLTVV.

The rearrangement links TRBV5-1 to TRBJ2-3; 12 bases match TRBD2. This CDR3 is built from 16 residues. Trimming cost V 0 bases and J 6 bases; bases outside gene matches: 5. Germline CDR1 and CDR2: SGHRS and YFSETQ. CDR3 sequence (DNA): TGCGCCAGCAGCTTGGCTAGCGGGGGGGCCGGGGATACGCAGTATTTT. Amino acids: CASSLASGGAGDTQYF.